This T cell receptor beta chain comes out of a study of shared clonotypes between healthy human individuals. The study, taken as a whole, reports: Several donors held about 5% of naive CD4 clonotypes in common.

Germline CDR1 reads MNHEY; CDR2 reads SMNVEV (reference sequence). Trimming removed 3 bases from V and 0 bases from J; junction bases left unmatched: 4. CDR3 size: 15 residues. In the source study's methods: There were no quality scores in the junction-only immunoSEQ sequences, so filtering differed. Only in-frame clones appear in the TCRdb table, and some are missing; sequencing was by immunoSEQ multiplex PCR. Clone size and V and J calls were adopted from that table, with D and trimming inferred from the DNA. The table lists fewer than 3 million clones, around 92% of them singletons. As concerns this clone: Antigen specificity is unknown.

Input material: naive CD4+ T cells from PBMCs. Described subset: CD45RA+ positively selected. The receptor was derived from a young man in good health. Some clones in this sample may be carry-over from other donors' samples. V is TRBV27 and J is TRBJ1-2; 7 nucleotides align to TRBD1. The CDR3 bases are TGTGCCAGCAGTTTTAAGACAGGGTCTAACTATGGCTACACCTTC. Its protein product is CASSFKTGSNYGYTF.